The clone carrying this TCR beta chain was detected only once. The antigen remains unidentified. The record originates from a study of Ad26.COV2.S vaccination and SARS-CoV-2 variants. Looking at the study overall: Ad26.COV2.S shots went into the muscle once or twice, 56 days apart. Findings and caveats of the study: Spike-specific CD8+ and CD4+ T cell responses reportedly showed substantial breadth after vaccination. Total T cell responses may have been underestimated by the TCR breadth and depth analyses.

Produced via immunoSEQ multiplex PCR; TCRdb's table is partial and in-frame only. In the table there are around 450,000 clones, 80% to 95% of which are singletons. CDR3 size: 14 residues. V dropped 4 bases and J dropped 1 base, with 9 bases sitting between them. The germline V gene encodes CDR1 MDHEN and CDR2 SYDVKM. Specified treatment: about 20 received Ad26.COV2.S at low or high dose, single or two shots; several received placebo; per-sample allocation not given. Sampling occurred on day 63 after the first vaccine or placebo injection. Aged 18-55 years, donor was enrolled in Boston in the early 2020s.

J is TRBJ2-3 and V is TRBV28; D possibly corresponds to TRBD2 (6 bases). The receptor was isolated from a person between 18 and 65 years old who received the Ad26.COV2.S COVID-19 vaccine or a placebo. This sample comprised peripheral blood, obtained in a trial of Ad26.COV2.S vaccine versus placebo. This CDR3 reads CASSSGGGTDTQYF. CDR3 DNA sequence: TGTGCCAGCAGTTCCGGCGGGGGCACAGATACGCAGTATTTT. Supplemented by reference TRBV28 and TRBJ2-3, the full variable domain reads DVKVTQSSRYLVKRTGEKVFLECVQDMDHENMFWYRQDPGLGLRLIYFSYDVKMKEKGDIPEGYSVSREKKERFSLILESASTNQTSMYLCASSSGGGTDTQYFGPGTRLTVL.